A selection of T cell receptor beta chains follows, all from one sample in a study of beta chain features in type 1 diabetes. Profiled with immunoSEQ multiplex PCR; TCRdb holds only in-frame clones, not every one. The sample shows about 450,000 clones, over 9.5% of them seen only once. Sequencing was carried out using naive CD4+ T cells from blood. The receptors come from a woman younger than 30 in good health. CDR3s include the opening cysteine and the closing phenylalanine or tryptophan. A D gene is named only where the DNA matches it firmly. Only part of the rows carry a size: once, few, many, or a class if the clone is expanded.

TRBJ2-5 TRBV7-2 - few TGTGCCAGCAGCTTAGCGCGGAACAGGGGAGGGGAGACCCAGTACTTC CASSLARNRGGETQYF
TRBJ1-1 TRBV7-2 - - TGTGCCAGCAGCTCGGACGGTGGCGCTGAAGCTTTCTTT CASSSDGGAEAFF
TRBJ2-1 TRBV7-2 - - TGTGCCAGCAGCCAGGGACCGCTCTCCTACAATGAGCAGTTCTTC CASSQGPLSYNEQFF
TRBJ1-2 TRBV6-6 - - TGTGCCAGCAGCCAACACACAGGTTCCTATGGCTACACCTTC CASSQHTGSYGYTF
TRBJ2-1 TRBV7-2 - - TGTGCCAGCAGCCTGGGGATCCAGTACGGTGAGCAGTTCTTC CASSLGIQYGEQFF
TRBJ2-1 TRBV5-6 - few TGTGCCAGCAGCTTGGCGTGGAGGGGGTCGAGATATGAGCAGTTCTTC CASSLAWRGSRYEQFF
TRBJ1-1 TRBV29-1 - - TGCAGCGGTAAGGCCTTGAACACTGAAGCTTTCTTT CSGKALNTEAFF
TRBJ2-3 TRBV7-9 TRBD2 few TGTGCCAGCAGACAAGGCGGGAGTAAGCATACGCAGTATTTT CASRQGGSKHTQYF
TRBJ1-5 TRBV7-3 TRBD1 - TGTGCCAGCAGCTTAACAGGGGGCAGCAATCAGCCCCAGCATTTT CASSLTGGSNQPQHF
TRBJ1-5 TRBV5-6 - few TGTGCCAGCAGCTCCTACTACAGCCAGCCCCAGCATTTT CASSSYYSQPQHF
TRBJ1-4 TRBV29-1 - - TGCAGCGGGGGGCAGGGGCCCGAAAAACTGTTTTTT CSGGQGPEKLFF
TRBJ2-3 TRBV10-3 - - TGTGCCATCAGTGCGGGGTCCACAGATACGCAGTATTTT CAISAGSTDTQYF
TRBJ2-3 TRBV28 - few TGTGCCAGCAACCTGATGGACAGAGCCGGGAGTACGCAGTATTTT CASNLMDRAGSTQYF
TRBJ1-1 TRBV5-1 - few TGCGCCAGCAGCTTGGAAATGAATGCGGGGAACACTGAAGCTTTCTTT CASSLEMNAGNTEAFF
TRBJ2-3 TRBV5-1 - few TGCGCCAGCAGCTTGGTGGCGGGGAGTGGCACAGATACGCAGTATTTT CASSLVAGSGTDTQYF
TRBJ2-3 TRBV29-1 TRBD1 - TGCAGCGTAGAAAGCTCCGGGACAGGCCGTTTTGACACAGATACGCAGTATTTT CSVESSGTGRFDTDTQYF
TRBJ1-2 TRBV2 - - TGTGCCAGCAATCTTCACTATGGCTACACCTTC CASNLHYGYTF
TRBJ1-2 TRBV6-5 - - TGTGCCAGCAGCCGAGGGGGTGTCTATGGCTACACCTTC CASSRGGVYGYTF
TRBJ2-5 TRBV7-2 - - TGTGCCAGCAGCTCTTACAGCCAAGAGACCCAGTACTTC CASSSYSQETQYF
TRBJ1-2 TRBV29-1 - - TGCAGCGTTGAAGGGTTCAGAAAGGGGGATGGCTACACCTTC CSVEGFRKGDGYTF
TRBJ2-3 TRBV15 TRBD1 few TGTGCCACAAGGACAGGTAGCACAGATACGCAGTATTTT CATRTGSTDTQYF
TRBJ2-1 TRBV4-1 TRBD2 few TGCGCCAGCAGCCAGCGGGGGACTAGCGCCCATGAGCAGTTCTTC CASSQRGTSAHEQFF
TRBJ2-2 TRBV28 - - TGTGCCAGCAGTTTCTTGGACCATGTCTCCGGGGAGCTGTTTTTT CASSFLDHVSGELFF
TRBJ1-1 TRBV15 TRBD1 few TGTGCCACCAGCAGAGATCAGGGGGCCGGTGAAGCTTTCTTT CATSRDQGAGEAFF
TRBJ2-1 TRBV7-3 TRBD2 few TGTGCCAGCAGCTTAAGTGGGACTAGCGGGTCGGGTTATGAGCAGTTCTTC CASSLSGTSGSGYEQFF
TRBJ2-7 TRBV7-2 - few TGTGCCAGCAGCTTTAGCGGCTTCTCCTACGAGCAGTACTTC CASSFSGFSYEQYF
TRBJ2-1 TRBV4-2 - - TGTGCCAGCAGCGAACGGGACACTAGAATCGGCTACAATGAGCAGTTCTTC CASSERDTRIGYNEQFF
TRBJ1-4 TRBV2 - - TGTGCCAGCAGCCAAGTTGAAAAACTGTTTTTT CASSQVEKLFF
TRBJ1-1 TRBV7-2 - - TGTGCCAGCAGCAAAGTGACACCGAAGAACACTGAAGCTTTCTTT CASSKVTPKNTEAFF
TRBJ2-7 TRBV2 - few TGTGCCAGCAGTGAAACACAGATCTCCTACGAGCAGTACTTC CASSETQISYEQYF
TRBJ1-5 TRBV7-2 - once TGTGCCAGCAGCCAGACTTTCAATCAGCCCCAGCATTTT CASSQTFNQPQHF
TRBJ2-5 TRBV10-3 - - TGTGCCATCAGTGAGAAAGCGTACCAAGAGACCCAGTACTTC CAISEKAYQETQYF
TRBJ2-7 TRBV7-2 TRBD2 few TGTGCCAGCAGCTCCTTTGCGGGAGCTGCCTACGAGCAGTACTTC CASSSFAGAAYEQYF
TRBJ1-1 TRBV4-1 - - TGCGCCAGCAGCCAAGTGGGGGCAGTGCCTGAAGCTTTCTTT CASSQVGAVPEAFF
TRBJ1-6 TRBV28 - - TGTGCCAGCAGTCGGGTGTCGAGGGGGTCACCCCTCCACTTT CASSRVSRGSPLHF
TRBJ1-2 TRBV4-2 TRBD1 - TGTGCCAGCAGCCAGCCCGAGACAGGGGGAGGCTACACCTTC CASSQPETGGGYTF
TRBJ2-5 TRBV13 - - TGTGCCAGCAGCTTCCGACGGACCCAAGAGACCCAGTACTTC CASSFRRTQETQYF
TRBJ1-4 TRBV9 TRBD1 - TGTGCCAGCAGCGTAGACGGCAGGGGGCGAAAACTGTTTTTT CASSVDGRGRKLFF
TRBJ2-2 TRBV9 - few TGTGCCAGCAGCGTACTTGGGGCCGGGGAGCTGTTTTTT CASSVLGAGELFF
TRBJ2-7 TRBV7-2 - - TGTGCCAGCAGCTTATGGACGGGAATGTACGAGCAGTACTTC CASSLWTGMYEQYF
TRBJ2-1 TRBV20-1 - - TGCAGTTCCACACGTTACAATGAGCAGTTCTTC CSSTRYNEQFF
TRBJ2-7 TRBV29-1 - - TGCAGCGTTGTTGGGTATTCCGAGCAGTACTTC CSVVGYSEQYF
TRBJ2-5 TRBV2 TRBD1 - TGTGCCAGCAAGCCGACAGGGGCGGGCGAGACCCAGTACTTC CASKPTGAGETQYF
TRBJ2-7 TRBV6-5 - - TGTGCCAGCAGTTACGAACTGCTACCTTCCTACGAGCAGTACTTC CASSYELLPSYEQYF